This T cell receptor beta chain was obtained from a study of T cell repertoires in ileal Crohn's disease (dated by TCRdb to between 2019 and 2020). Regarding the study in general: The median duration of disease was around 8 years, and at the time of surgery around 36% of patients were active smokers. Every patient underwent surgery because of a complication, which was stricturing disease in 61% and penetrating disease in around 39%. Biopsies taken from the proximal margin of the surgical specimen made up the MI samples. The study was conducted in parallel with a multicentre cohort that was designed to identify predictors of early endoscopic recurrence following ileocolonic resection. Roughly 500 nanograms of biopsy DNA per sample were submitted for commercial TCRB immunosequencing. Roughly half of the patients were given postoperative therapy, with about 19 on anti-TNF agents and about 11 on thiopurines. A total of 170 or so mucosal samples from around 60 patients were sequenced, with samples obtained at several locations on the surgical specimen and at postoperative endoscopy. Endoscopic postoperative recurrence was defined as a Rutgeerts score above i0. A prospective multicentre cohort supplied the 55 or so Crohn's disease patients whose TCR repertoires were analysed.

Reading the germline V gene gives CDR1 SNHLY and CDR2 FYNNEI. Inclusive of the bounding cysteine and phenylalanine, the CDR3 is 14 residues long. Only the CDR3 portion is preserved as DNA: 42 bases, with reading frame beginning at the first base. Ends trimmed: V by 6 bases, J by 3 bases; bases unmatched to a gene: 4. This clone has a single count. Its antigen specificity is not known. No much larger clone exists at a distance of one base, and base qualities are not known. Library preparation used the immunoSEQ multiplex PCR assay. Adaptive Biotechnology amplified CDR3 regions from genomic DNA with a two-step multiplex PCR that controlled for amplification bias. Primers covering every V and J gene segment were used in the first PCR, while barcodes and Illumina adapters were added in the second PCR. An Illumina instrument was used to sequence the CDR3 libraries. On the authors' methods: Analysis combined the vendor-provided pipelines with custom analysis of raw data in R/Bioconductor under R version 3.3.0. Clonality, which ranges from 0 to 1, was calculated as the inverse of the normalised Shannon entropy across all productive clones. The repertoire share taken up by the top 100 clones defined high-frequency clones, and only clones that passed a 95% confidence test were kept. The Simpson index measured repertoire diversity, and the Morisita-Horn index measured overlap between samples. TCRdb obtained this table from immuneACCESS and retained in-frame rearrangements with V and J assigned. These tables miss some clones; where compared with another copy, unresolved V genes account for less than half of the shortfall, and the remainder is unexplained. The V and J calls and clone size are taken from that table; D and trimming were inferred from the DNA. The sample includes about 3,400 clones, with roughly 89% observed a single time. Clones ranked in the top ten supply about an eighth of the sample.

What the work shows at the level of the full study, not this receptor alone: A significantly higher proportion of clonal expansions was observed in active smokers at surgery than in non-smokers (roughly 27% vs 19%, p=0.02). Higher high-frequency clone percentages at surgery were associated with endoscopic recurrence; all patients with clonality above 26.8% (18/57) had recurrence. Only a subgroup of patients, of unstated size, had their mucosal CD4 and CD8 T cells sorted and sequenced. Compared with CD4 T cells, sorted CD8 T cells held more high-frequency clones, which suggests that the mucosal expansions were mostly CD8.

In the paper's terms, the time point label means: proximal margin of the surgical specimen (macroscopically non-inflamed). Adults with ileal or ileocolonic Crohn's disease and an indication for ileocolonic resection were eligible for inclusion. Before DNA extraction, whole ileal mucosal biopsies were kept frozen at -80 degrees C. A TRizol-based method was used to extract genomic DNA from the frozen whole biopsies, and the DNA was quantified with a NanoDrop 2000 spectrophotometer. The rearranged chain carries TRBV2 and TRBJ2-7, with 11 middle bases fitting TRBD2. What was sequenced was ileal tissue. The TCR comes from an adult with Crohn's disease. The CDR3 region reads CASSSGLAGYEQYF. The DNA reads TGTGCCAGCAGCTCCGGACTAGCGGGCTACGAGCAGTACTTC.